The clone carrying this TCR beta chain was detected only once. This specimen comes from a study of T cells in Graves' hyperthyroidism and ophthalmopathy. Losses at the gene ends were 3 bases for V and 3 bases for J; bases not matched to a gene: 12. CDR3 length equals 17 residues. Looked up from germline, CDR1 is GTSNPN and CDR2 is SVGIG (reference sequence). Authors of the study amplified TCR beta CDR3 regions from RNA transcripts. The TCR CDR3 was amplified in a first-round RT-PCR using the HTBI primer set. Each CDR3 protein is one row after TCRdb ran MiXCR on the multiplex PCR reads. The table shows around 450,000 distinct CDR3 sequences, with around 14% occurring only once.

The V call is TRBV30, the J call TRBJ2-4, with TRBD2 matching 9 bases. The clonotype was recovered from a woman between 18 and 29 years old with Graves' hyperthyroidism. Material for sequencing was blood. The CDR3 region has the DNA TGTGCCTGGAGCGACTATGCGGCGGGAGGGGACAAAAACATTCAGTACTTC. Residues: CAWSDYAAGGDKNIQYF.